The clone carrying this T cell receptor beta chain has just one count. With random hexamers, roughly 0.5 to 1 ug RNA was reverse transcribed. An immunoSEQ multiplex PCR generated amplified TCR beta CDR3 products spanning 54 Vbeta and 13 Jbeta. TCRdb re-called the immunoSEQ multiplex PCR reads with MiXCR, one entry per CDR3 protein. The data hold 150,000 to 190,000 distinct CDR3 sequences, with 95% observed a single time. Trimming cost V 4 bases and J 3 bases, with 9 bases left between them. CDR1 is DFQATT, CDR2 SNEGSKA, per germline (reference sequence). The CDR3 loop spans 12 amino acids. The data were taken from a study of CD8 T cells in Susac syndrome.

This chain links TRBV20-1 with TRBJ1-1; TRBD1 is a possible D gene (6 bases). This TCR was sampled from a human donor with Susac syndrome. The sequencing input was CD4+ T cells from PBMCs. The CDR3 DNA follows: TGCAGTGCTACAGGGGTCGACACTGAAGCTTTCTTT. Protein product: CSATGVDTEAFF.